This T cell receptor beta chain appears in the sequencing data of a study of OX40 agonist ivuxolimab in advanced cancers. Regarding this clone: Its matching antigen is unknown.

Peripheral blood came from all dose cohorts at three timepoints. The repertoire was sequenced with immunoSEQ multiplex PCR; TCRdb's copy has only in-frame clones and lacks some. The table includes about 72,000 clones, 89% detected once. The study, taken as a whole, reports: Expanded clones belonging to CD8+ T cells outnumbered, on average, those of CD4+. In a subset of nonresponders, normalized T-cell clonal expansion was also low.

J gave up 5 bases and V 0 bases, and 4 bases lay outside the gene matches. The CDR3 totals 16 residues. Germline V lookup: CDR1 SGHTA, CDR2 FQGTGA. The receptor comes from an adult with an advanced solid tumor such as melanoma, head and neck, liver or kidney cancer. This chain joins TRBV7-3 and TRBJ2-2, with 9 nucleotides matching TRBD2. The source material was CD4+ or CD8+ T cells sorted from blood, sampled in a trial of the OX40 agonist ivuxolimab. The CDR3 nucleotides are TGTGCCAGCAGCTTAACGGCGGGAGGGGGAACCGGGGAGCTGTTTTTT. Its translation: CASSLTAGGGTGELFF.